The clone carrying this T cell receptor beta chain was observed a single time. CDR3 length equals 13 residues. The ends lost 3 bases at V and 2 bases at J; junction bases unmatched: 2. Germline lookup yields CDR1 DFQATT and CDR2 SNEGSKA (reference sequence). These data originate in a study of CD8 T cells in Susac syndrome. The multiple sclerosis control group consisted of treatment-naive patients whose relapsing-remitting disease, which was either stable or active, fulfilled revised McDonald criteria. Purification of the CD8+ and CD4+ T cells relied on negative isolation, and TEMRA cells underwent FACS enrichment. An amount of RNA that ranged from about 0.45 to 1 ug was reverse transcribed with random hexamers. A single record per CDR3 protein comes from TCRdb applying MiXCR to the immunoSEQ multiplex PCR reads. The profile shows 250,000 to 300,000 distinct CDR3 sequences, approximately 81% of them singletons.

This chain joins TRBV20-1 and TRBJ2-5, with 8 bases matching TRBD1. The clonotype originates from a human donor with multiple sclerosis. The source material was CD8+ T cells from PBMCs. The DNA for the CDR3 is TGCAGTGCTAGGGACAGGGATCAAGAGACCCAGTACTTC. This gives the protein CSARDRDQETQYF.